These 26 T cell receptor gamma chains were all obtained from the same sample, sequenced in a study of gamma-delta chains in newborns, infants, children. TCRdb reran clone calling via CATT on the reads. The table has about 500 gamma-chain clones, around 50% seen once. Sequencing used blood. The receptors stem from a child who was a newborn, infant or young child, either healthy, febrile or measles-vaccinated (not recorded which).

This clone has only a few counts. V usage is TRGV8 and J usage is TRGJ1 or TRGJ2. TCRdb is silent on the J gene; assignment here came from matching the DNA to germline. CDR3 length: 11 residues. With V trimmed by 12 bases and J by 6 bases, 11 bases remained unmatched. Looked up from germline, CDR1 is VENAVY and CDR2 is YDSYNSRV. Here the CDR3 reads CAAGDPYKKLF. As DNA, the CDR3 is TGTGCCGCCGGGGATCCTTATAAGAAACTCTTT.

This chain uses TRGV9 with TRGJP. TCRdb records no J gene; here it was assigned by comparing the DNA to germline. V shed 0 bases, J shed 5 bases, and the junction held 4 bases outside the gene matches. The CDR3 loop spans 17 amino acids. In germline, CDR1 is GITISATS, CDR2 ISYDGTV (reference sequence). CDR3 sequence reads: CALWEVYEELGKKIKVF. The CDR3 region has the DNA TGTGCCTTGTGGGAGGTGTATGAAGAGTTGGGCAAAAAAATCAAGGTATTT.

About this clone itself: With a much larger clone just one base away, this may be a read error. The CDR3 here is CATWEYYYKKLF. CDR3 DNA sequence: TGTGCCACCTGGGAGTATTATTATAAGAAACTCTTT. The V gene is TRGV4, the J gene TRGJ1 or TRGJ2. Since TCRdb gives no J gene, matching the DNA to germline was used here to assign it. Germline CDR1 and CDR2: EGSTGY and YDSYTSSV. The CDR3 has 12 residues. Unmatched junction bases numbered 2, after V lost 4 bases and J lost 2 bases.

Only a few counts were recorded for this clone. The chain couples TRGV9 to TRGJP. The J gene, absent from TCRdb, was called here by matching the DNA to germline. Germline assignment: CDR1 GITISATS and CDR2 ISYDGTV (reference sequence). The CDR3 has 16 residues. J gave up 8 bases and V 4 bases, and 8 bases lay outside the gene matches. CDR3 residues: CALWDRQKLGKKIKVF. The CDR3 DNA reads TGTGCCTTGTGGGACCGACAAAAGTTGGGCAAAAAAATCAAGGTATTT.

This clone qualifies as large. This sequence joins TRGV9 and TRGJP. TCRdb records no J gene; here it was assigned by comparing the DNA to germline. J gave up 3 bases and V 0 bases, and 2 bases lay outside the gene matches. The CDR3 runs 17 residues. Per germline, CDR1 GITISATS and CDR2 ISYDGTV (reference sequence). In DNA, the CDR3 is TGTGCCTTGTGGGAGGTGCAGCAAGAGTTGGGCAAAAAAATCAAGGTATTT. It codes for CALWEVQQELGKKIKVF.

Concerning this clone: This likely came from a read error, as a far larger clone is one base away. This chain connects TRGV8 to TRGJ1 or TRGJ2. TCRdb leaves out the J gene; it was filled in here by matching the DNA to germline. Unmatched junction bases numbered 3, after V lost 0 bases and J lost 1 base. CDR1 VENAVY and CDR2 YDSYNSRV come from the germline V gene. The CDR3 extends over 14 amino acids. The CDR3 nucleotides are TGTGCCACCTGGGATAGGAATAATTATTATAAGAAACTCTTT. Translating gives CATWDRNNYYKKLF.

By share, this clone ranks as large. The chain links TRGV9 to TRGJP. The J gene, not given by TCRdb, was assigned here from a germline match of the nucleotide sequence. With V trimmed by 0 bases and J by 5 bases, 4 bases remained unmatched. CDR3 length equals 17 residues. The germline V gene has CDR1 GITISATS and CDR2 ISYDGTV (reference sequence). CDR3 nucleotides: TGTGCCTTGTGGGAGGTGCAGAAAGAGTTGGGCAAAAAAATCAAGGTATTT. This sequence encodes CALWEVQKELGKKIKVF.

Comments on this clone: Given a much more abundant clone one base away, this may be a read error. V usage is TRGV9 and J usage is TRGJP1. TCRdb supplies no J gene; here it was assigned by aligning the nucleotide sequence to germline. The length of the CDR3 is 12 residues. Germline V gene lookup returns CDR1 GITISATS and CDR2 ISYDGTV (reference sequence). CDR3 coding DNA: TGTGCCTCGTGGGACTCTGGTTGGTTCAAGATATTT. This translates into CASWDSGWFKIF.

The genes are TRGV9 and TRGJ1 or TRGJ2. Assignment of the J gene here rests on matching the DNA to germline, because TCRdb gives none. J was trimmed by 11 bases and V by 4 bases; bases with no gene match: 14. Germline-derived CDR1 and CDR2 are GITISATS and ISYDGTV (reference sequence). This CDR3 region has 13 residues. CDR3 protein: CALWDHEVAEKLF. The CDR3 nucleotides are TGTGCCTTGTGGGATCACGAGGTTGCCGAGAAACTCTTT.

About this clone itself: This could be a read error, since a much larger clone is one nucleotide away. The CDR3 loop reads CATWDRRDKKLF. CDR3 coding DNA: TGTGCCACCTGGGACAGGCGTGATAAGAAACTCTTT. The chain combines TRGV3 with TRGJ1 or TRGJ2. The J gene comes from matching the DNA to germline here; TCRdb lacks it. Germline-derived CDR1 and CDR2 are VTNTFY and YDVSTARD (reference sequence). The V and J ends lost 0 bases and 8 bases, in that order; junction bases with no gene match: 4. This CDR3 comprises 12 residues.

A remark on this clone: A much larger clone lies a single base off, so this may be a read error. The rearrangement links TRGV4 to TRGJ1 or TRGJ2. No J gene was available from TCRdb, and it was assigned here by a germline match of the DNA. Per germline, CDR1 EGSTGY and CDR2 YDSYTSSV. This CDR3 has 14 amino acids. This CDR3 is CAPWDGTNYYKKLF. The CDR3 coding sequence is TGTGCCCCCTGGGATGGCACCAATTATTATAAGAAACTCTTT.

CDR3 sequence (DNA): TGTGCCACCTGGACAAGAAATCCCCGGGAGAAACTCTTT. Its protein is CATWTRNPREKLF. V and J are TRGV5 and TRGJ1 or TRGJ2. The J gene was missing in TCRdb and was found by matching the end of the DNA to germline. The ends lost 6 bases at V and 11 bases at J; junction bases unmatched: 16. This CDR3 is 13 amino acids long. The germline CDR1 and CDR2 sequences are VINAFY and YDVSNSKD.

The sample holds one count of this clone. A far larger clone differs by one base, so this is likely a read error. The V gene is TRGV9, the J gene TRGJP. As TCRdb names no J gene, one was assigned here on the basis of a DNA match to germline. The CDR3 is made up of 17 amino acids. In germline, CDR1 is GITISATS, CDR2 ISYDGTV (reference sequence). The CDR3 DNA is TGTGCCTTGTGGGAGGTGCCCCAAGAGGTGGGCAAAAAAATCAAGGTATTT. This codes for CALWEVPQEVGKKIKVF.

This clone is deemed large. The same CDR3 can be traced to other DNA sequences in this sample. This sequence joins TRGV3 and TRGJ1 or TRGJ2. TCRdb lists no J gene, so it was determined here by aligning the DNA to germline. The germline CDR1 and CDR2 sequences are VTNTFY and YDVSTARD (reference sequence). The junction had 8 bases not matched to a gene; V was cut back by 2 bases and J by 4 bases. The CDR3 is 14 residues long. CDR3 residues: CATWDKGYYYKKLF. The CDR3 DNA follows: TGTGCCACCTGGGACAAAGGGTACTATTATAAGAAACTCTTT.

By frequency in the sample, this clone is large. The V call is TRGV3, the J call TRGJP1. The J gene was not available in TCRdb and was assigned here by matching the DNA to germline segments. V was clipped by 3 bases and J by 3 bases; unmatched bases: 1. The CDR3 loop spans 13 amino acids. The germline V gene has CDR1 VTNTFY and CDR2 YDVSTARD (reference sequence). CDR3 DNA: TGTGCCACCTGGGACTCCACTGGTTGGTTCAAGATATTT. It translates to CATWDSTGWFKIF.

In DNA form, the CDR3 reads TGTGCCACCGGGTACAGGCGTAATAAGAAACTCTTT. Translated, it gives CATGYRRNKKLF. This chain uses TRGV3 with TRGJ1 or TRGJ2. Since TCRdb gives no J gene, matching the DNA to germline was used here to assign it. The CDR3 spans 12 residues. V was pared by 9 bases and J by 8 bases, with 13 bases of the junction left unmatched. Germline V CDR1 and CDR2: VTNTFY, YDVSTARD (reference sequence).

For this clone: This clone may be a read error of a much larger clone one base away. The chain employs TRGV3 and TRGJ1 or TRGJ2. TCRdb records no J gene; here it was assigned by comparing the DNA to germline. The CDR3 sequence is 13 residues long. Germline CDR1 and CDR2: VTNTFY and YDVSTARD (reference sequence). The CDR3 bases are TGTGCCACCTGGTACAGAATTTATTATAAGAAACTCTTT. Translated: CATWYRIYYKKLF.

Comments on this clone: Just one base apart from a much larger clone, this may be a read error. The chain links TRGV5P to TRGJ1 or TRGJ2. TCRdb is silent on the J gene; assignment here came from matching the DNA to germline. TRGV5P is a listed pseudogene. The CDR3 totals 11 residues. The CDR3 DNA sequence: TGTGCCACCTGGGTTGATTATAAGAAACTCTTT. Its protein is CATWVDYKKLF.

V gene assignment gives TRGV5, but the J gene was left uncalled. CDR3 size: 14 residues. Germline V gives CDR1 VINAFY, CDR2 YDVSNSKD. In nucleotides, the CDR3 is TGTGCCACCTGGGACGGGTGCAATTATTATAACAAACTATTT. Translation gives CATWDGCNYYNKLF.

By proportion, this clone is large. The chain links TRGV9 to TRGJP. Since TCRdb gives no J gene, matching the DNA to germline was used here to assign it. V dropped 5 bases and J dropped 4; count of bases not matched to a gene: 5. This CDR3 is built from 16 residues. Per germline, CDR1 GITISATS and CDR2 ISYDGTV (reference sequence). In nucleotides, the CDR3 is TGTGCCTTGTGGGCCCCACAAGAGTTGGGCAAAAAAATCAAGGTATTT. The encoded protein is CALWAPQELGKKIKVF.

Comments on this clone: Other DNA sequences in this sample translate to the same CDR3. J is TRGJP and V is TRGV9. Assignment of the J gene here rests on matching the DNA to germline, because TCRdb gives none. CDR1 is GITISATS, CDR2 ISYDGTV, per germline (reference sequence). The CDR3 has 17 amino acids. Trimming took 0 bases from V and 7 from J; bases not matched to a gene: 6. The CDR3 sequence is CALWEVLGELGKKIKVF. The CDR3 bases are TGTGCCTTGTGGGAGGTGCTCGGGGAGTTGGGCAAAAAAATCAAGGTATTT.

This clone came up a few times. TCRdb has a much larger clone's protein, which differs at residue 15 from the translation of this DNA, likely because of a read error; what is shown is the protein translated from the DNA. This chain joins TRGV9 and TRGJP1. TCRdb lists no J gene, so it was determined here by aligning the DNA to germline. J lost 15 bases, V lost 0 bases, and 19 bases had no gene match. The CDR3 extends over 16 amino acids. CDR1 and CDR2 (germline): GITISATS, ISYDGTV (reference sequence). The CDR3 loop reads CALWEVQELGKKIKIF. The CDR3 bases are TGTGCCTTGTGGGAGGTGCAAGAGTTGGGCAAAAAAATCAAGATATTT.

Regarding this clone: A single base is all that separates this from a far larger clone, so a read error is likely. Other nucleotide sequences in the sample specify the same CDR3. The CDR3 region is CALWEVQELGKKIKVF. The DNA of the CDR3 is TGTGCCTTGTGGGAGGTGCAAGAGTTGGGCAAAAAAATCAAGGTGTTT. The V gene is TRGV9; the J gene was not called. Germline assignment: CDR1 GITISATS and CDR2 ISYDGTV (reference sequence). CDR3 size: 16 residues.

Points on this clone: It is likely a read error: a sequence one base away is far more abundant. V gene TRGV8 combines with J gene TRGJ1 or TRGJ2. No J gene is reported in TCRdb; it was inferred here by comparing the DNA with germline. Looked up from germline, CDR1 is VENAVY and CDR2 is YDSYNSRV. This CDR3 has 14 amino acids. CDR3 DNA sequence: TGTGCCGCCTGGGATAGGAAGAATTATTATAAGAAACTCTTT. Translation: CAAWDRKNYYKKLF.

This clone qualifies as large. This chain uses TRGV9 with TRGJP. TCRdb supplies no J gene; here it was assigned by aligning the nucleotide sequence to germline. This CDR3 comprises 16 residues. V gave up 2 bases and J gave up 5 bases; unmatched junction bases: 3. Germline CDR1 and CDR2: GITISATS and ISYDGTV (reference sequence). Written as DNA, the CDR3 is TGTGCCTTGTGGGAGGCGGAAGAGTTGGGCAAAAAAATCAAGGTATTT. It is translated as CALWEAEELGKKIKVF.

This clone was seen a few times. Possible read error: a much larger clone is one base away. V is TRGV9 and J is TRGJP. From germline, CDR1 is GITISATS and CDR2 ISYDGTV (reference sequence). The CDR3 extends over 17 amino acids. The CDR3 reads CALWEVPQELGNKIKVF. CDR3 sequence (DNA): TGTGCCTTGTGGGAGGTGCCCCAAGAGTTGGGCAACAAAATCAAGGTATTT.